This T cell receptor (beta chain) was profiled in a study of shared clonotypes between healthy human individuals (dated by TCRdb to the early 2020s). Broadly, across the study: The cohort comprised two women and three men aged 18 to 49 years. Each donor's leukapheresis produced roughly between roughly 0.85 and 10 billion PBMCs. For each donor, three plates each were used for CD4 naive and CD4 memory, two plates were used for CD8 naive, and one plate was used for CD8 memory. Different laboratories and diverse techniques were used to prepare libraries and sequence TCR repertoires, to increase sequencing depth and limit assay-specific biases. To estimate repertoire size and how much clonotype sharing occurs between individuals, the study deeply sequenced the blood TCR repertoires of five healthy adults.

The CDR3 runs 15 amino acids, cysteine and phenylalanine included. This entry keeps only the CDR3 DNA: 45 bases, framed from base 1. The junction shows trimming of 4 bases on V and 2 bases on J, and the gene matches do not reach 7 bases of it. Taken from the germline V gene, the CDR1 and CDR2 loops are MDHEN and SYDVKM. The donors were healthy, HIV-negative adults who had no recently reported acute infections or vaccinations. Every donor was a Caucasian adult residing in Nashville, Tennessee, USA. Magnetic negative selection was used to enrich CD4+ T cells, after which naive cells were positively selected on CD45RA and the negative fraction became the memory subset. Blood was collected by leukapheresis, and PBMCs were isolated by Ficoll-Histopaque density gradient centrifugation and then cryopreserved in liquid nitrogen vapor phase. Purity and quantity of every magnetically sorted T cell population were checked by analytical flow cytometry. Genomic DNA was isolated from each sorted fraction and quantified by UV absorbance on a Nanodrop 2000c.

What the work shows at the level of the full study, not this receptor alone: Because the study included only a small number of donors, the genetic and exposure-history diversity represented was limited. Sharing across a few donors was observed for roughly 5% of naive CD4, around 3.5% of naive CD8, 2% to 2.5% of memory CD4, and around 0.42% of memory CD8 clonotypes. Larger estimated clonotype richness was generally found for naive subsets than for memory subsets. Based on pairwise subsampling, the degree of clonotype sharing among donors was expected to be affected by sequencing depth. Clonotypes shared by all four sorted-subset donors showed higher generation probabilities than non-shared clonotypes. Sampling was limited to blood, and TCR repertoires in tissue likely differ from TCR repertoires in blood. Incomplete sequencing was indicated by rarefaction of sorted-subset datasets, despite the large sequencing depth.

TCR CDR3 regions were amplified from genomic DNA by multiplex PCR using the deep immunoSEQ assay. For each cell subset, the extracted genomic DNA was distributed evenly across all wells of several immunoSEQ 96-well plates, and each plate served as one replicate. For sorted subsets, 150 to 200 ng genomic DNA, equal to 25,000 to 35,000 T cell genomes, was loaded into each replicate PCR. Purified libraries were measured with a Qubit 3.0 fluorometer, size-checked on a Bioanalyzer 2100, and measured again with the KAPA Library Quantification kit. Every immunoSEQ 96-well plate was sequenced on a dedicated single-read 150-cycle Illumina NextSeq 550 flow cell. The paper's processing steps were these. Because only junctional sequences without quality scores were contained in the immunoSEQ output, filtering matching that applied to full-length reads could not be performed. Sequences were annotated with PyIR, a Python wrapper for IgBLAST v1.9, using IMGT germline references to assign V/J genes and CDR3. Reads with weak V/J assignments (E-value above 1e-6), missing CDR3, stop codons, out-of-frame junctions, or ambiguous translated residues were removed. A V3J clonotype was defined by an identical inferred V gene, J gene, and CDR3 amino acid sequence. Percentage overlap between repertoires was computed as shared unique clonotypes divided by the size of the smaller repertoire. Three approaches were used to assess repertoire richness: RTK rarefaction, the Chao1 estimator, and Recon v2.1 estimates of unobserved clonotypes. OLGA was used to compute generation probabilities for all TCRbeta clonotypes that the gDNA method yielded from a few donors. The table comes from immuneACCESS by way of TCRdb, which keeps in-frame sequences with V and J called. Part of the clones is missing from these tables; in studies checked, under half for an unresolved V gene and the rest for unknown reasons. The V and J calls and the clone size are those of that table, but D and trimming were determined from the DNA. Within this sample are a few million clones, with approximately 95% of them counted one time only. 0.39% of the sample lies in the top ten.

Of note for this clone: The antigen it recognizes is unknown. Base qualities are not provided; no much larger clone lies one nucleotide away.

The sequencing input was naive CD4+ T cells from PBMCs. The sample's cell subset or site, from its label and the paper: CD45RA+ positively selected. The sequence was obtained from a man aged 18 to 30 in good health. Some clones in this sample may be carry-over from other donors' samples. Here the chain combines TRBV28 and TRBJ2-7; 8 nucleotides in the junction match TRBD2. CDR3 protein: CASSSPGLGAYEQYF. The sequence in DNA is TGTGCCAGCAGTTCCCCGGGACTAGGGGCCTACGAGCAGTACTTC.